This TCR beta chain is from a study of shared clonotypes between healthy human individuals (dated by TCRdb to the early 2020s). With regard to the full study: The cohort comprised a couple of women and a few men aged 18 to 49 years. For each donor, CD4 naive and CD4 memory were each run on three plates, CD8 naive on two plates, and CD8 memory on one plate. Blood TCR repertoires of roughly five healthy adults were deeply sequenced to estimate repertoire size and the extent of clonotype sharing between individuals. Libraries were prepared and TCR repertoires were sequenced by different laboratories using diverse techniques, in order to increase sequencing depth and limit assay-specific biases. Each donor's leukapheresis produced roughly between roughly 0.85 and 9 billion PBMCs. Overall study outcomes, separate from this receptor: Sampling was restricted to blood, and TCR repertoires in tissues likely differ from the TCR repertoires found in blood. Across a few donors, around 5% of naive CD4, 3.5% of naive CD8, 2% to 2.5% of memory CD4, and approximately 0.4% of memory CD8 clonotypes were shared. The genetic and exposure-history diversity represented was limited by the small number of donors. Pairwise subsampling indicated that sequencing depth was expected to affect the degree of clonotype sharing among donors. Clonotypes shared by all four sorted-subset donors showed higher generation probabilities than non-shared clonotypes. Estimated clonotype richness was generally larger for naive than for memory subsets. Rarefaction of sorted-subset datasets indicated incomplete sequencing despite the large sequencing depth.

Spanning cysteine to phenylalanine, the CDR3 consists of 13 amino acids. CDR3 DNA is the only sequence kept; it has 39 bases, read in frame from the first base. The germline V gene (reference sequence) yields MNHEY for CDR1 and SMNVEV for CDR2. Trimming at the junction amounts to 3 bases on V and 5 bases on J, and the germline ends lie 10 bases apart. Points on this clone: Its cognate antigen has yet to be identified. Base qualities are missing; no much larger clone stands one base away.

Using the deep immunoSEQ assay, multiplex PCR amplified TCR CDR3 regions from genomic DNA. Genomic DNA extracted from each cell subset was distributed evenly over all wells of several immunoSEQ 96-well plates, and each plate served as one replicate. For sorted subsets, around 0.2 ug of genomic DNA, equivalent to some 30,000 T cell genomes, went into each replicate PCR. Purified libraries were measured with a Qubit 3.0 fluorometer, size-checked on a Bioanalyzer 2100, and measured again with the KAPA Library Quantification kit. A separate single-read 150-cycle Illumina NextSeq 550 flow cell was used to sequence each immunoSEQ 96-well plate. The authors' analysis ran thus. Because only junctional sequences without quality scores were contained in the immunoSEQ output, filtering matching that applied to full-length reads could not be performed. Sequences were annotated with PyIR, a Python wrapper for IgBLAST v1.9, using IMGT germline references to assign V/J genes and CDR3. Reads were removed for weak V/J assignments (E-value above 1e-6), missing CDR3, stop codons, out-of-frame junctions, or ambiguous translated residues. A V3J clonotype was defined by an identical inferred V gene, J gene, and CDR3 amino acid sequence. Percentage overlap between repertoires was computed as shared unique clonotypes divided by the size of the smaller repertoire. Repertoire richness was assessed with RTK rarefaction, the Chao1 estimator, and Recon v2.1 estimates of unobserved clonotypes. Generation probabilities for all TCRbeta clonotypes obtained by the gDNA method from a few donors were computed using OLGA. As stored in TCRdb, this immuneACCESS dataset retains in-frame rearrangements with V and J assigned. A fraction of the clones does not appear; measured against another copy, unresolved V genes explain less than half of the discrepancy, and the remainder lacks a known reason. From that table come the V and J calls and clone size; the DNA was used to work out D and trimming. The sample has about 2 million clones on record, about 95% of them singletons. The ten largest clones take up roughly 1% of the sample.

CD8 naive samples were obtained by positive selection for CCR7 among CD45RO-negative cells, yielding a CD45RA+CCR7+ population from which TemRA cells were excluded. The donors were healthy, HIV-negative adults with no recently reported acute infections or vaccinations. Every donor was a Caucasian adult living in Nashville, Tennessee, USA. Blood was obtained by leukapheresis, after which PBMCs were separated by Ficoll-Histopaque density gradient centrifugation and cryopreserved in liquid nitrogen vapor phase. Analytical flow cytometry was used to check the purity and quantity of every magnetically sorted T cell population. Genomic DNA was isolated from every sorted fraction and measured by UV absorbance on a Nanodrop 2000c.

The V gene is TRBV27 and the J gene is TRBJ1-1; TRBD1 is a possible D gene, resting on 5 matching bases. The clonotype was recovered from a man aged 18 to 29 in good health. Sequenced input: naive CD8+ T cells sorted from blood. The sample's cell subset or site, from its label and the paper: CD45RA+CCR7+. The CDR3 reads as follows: CASSLIQGTEAFF. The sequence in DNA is TGTGCCAGCAGTTTGATCCAGGGAACTGAAGCTTTCTTT.